A single sample is the source of the 2 T cell receptor beta chains below, sequenced in a study of beta chain bispecific antibodies for T cell cancers. General study points: Normal T cells contributed less of the targeted TRBV signal than the leukemia cells did.

TCRdb called the 5' RACE reads again in MiXCR, with one record for every CDR3 protein. The sample includes approximately 20,000 distinct CDR3 sequences, over 2.5% of them seen just once. Expansion lasted two to four days, with either anti-CD3 antibody OKT3 or CD3/CD28 beads. The antigens for these receptors are not known. The sequenced sample was healthy donor T cells cultured with leukemia cells. Receptors originate from a human donor in good health. Some clones in this sample may be carry-over from other donors' samples.

This clonotype was detected many times. This chain links TRBV5-6 with TRBJ2-2; D remains unclear. The V gene's germline CDR1 is SGHDT and CDR2 YYEEEE. The CDR3 sequence is 13 residues long. V gave up 2 bases and J gave up 3 bases, with 5 bases separating them. The CDR3 bases are TGTGCCAGCAGCTTCGGGTACACCGGGGAGCTGTTTTTT. This codes for CASSFGYTGELFF.

This clonotype was recorded many times. The J gene is TRBJ2-1, the V gene TRBV11-2, with TRBD1 matching over 10 bases. CDR3 length equals 15 residues. Germline CDR1 SGHAT, CDR2 FQNNGV. With V trimmed by 5 bases and J by 8 bases, 9 bases remained unmatched. The CDR3 region has the DNA TGTGCCAGCAGCCTCGACAGGGGGCCTAACGATGAGCAGTTCTTC. It specifies CASSLDRGPNDEQFF.